This T cell receptor (beta chain) was identified during a study of blood T cell repertoires in COVID-19. Overall study: Samples representing acute and convalescent COVID-19 were sourced from the United States, Italy and Spain. PBMCs, B-cell-depleted T cells, or T cells were the source of the cDNA or gDNA that made up the material.

Participants were aged about 18 to 89 years from some 24 US areas. CDR1 is SGDLS, CDR2 YYNGEE, per germline. The CDR3 extends over 18 amino acids. Trimming stripped 0 bases from V and 0 bases from J, with 18 bases between. Sequenced by immunoSEQ multiplex PCR; TCRdb stores in-frame clones only, minus some. The sample carries roughly 250,000 clones, around 90% recorded once. The sequence came from a woman in her late teens or twenties who had recovered from COVID-19. The rearrangement joins TRBV9 to TRBJ1-2; TRBD1 might be the D (6 bases). Sequences were obtained from PBMCs or T cells enriched from blood (not recorded which). CDR3 DNA: TGTGCCAGCAGCGTAGACCCCGGGACCAGGGGTACTAACTATGGCTACACCTTC. This codes for CASSVDPGTRGTNYGYTF.